This TCR beta chain came from a study of blood T cell repertoires in COVID-19. This clone was seen more than once but under ten times. The V end was cut by 3 bases, the J end by 2 bases, with 10 bases between. Germline-derived CDR1 and CDR2 are SGHTS and YDEGEE. CDR3 length: 14 amino acids. The assay was immunoSEQ multiplex PCR, and TCRdb's table has in-frame clones only and misses some. The table has some 240,000 clones, 84% seen once. Sequences were obtained from peripheral blood. The J gene is TRBJ2-3, the V gene TRBV5-8, with D perhaps matching TRBD2 (6 bases). This clonotype was sampled from a woman aged 40-49 years who had recovered from COVID-19. Written as DNA, the CDR3 is TGTGCCAGCAGCTCGGAGGGCGCCACAGATACGCAGTATTTT. Protein: CASSSEGATDTQYF.